These 18 T cell receptor beta chains share one sample of origin, sequenced in a study of early T cells in non-severe SARS-CoV-2 infection. TCRdb re-derived calls from the 5' RACE reads in MiXCR, one entry per CDR3 protein. The top ten clones hold roughly 4.4% of a sample with about 39,000 distinct CDR3 sequences, around 6% of them seen once. Sample: whole blood, taken at baseline. The receptors stem from an adult who was a healthcare worker with PCR-confirmed SARS-CoV-2 infection or an uninfected control (not recorded which).

V usage is TRBV12-3 or TRBV12-4 and J usage is TRBJ2-2, with D unclear. CDR3 length: 13 residues. V lost 0 bases and J 5 bases, leaving 4 bases between the germline ends. The CDR3 nucleotides are TGTGCCAGCAGTTTAGCAGGGACCGGGGAGCTGTTTTTT. It encodes CASSLAGTGELFF.

This clonotype came up many times. V and J are TRBV9 and TRBJ1-5; 8 nucleotides line up with TRBD1. This CDR3 spans 15 amino acids. Trimming cost V 3 bases and J 3 bases; bases outside gene matches: 5. Germline CDR1 reads SGDLS; CDR2 reads YYNGEE. The DNA for the CDR3 is TGTGCCAGCAGCGAACGGGACAGGCCCAATCAGCCCCAGCATTTT. This codes for CASSERDRPNQPQHF. Looking up the rest from reference TRBV9 and TRBJ1-5 gives the full variable domain: DSGVTQTPKHLITATGQRVTLRCSPRSGDLSVYWYQQSLDQGLQFLIQYYNGEERAKGNILERFSAQQFPDLHSELNLSSLELGDSALYFCASSERDRPNQPQHFGDGTRLSIL.

The sample holds many counts of this clonotype. The chain recombines TRBV7-8 with TRBJ1-2; tentative D call: TRBD1 (5 bases). CDR3 length: 14 amino acids. Trimming pared 2 bases from V and 7 bases from J, leaving 14 bases between. Germline V gene data show CDR1 as SGHVS and CDR2 as FQNEAQ. CDR3 in DNA: TGTGCCAGCAGCTTACTTACCCGGGGGGTTGGCTACACCTTC. Translating gives CASSLLTRGVGYTF.

This clonotype was picked up many times. This rearrangement joins TRBV5-1 to TRBJ1-2, with TRBD1 identical over 8 bases. Germline V CDR1 and CDR2: SGHRS, YFSETQ. The CDR3 is made up of 14 amino acids. J was trimmed by 4 bases and V by 2 bases; bases with no gene match: 4. In DNA form, the CDR3 reads TGCGCCAGCAGCTTATCCGGGACAGGCTATGGCTACACCTTC. It codes for CASSLSGTGYGYTF.

This clonotype was picked up many times. V usage is TRBV10-2 and J usage is TRBJ2-7; 12 nucleotides match TRBD2. This CDR3 contains 15 residues. In germline, CDR1 is WSHSY, CDR2 SAAADI. V lost 4 bases to trimming and J lost 2 bases; unmatched junction nucleotides: 3. CDR3 nucleotide sequence: TGCGCCAGCAGTGGGCGACTAGCGGGAGCCTACGAGCAGTACTTC. Amino acid sequence: CASSGRLAGAYEQYF.

This clonotype was observed a handful of times. V usage is TRBV6-6 and J usage is TRBJ2-7; 8 bases fit TRBD2. V lost 4 bases, J lost 3 bases, and 2 bases stayed unmatched. Germline V gene lookup returns CDR1 MNHNY and CDR2 SVGAGI (reference sequence). This CDR3 spans 13 amino acids. DNA of the CDR3: TGTGCCAGCAGTTTCGGGGGGGGCTACGAGCAGTACTTC. Residues: CASSFGGGYEQYF.

This clonotype has a count of ten or more. V and J are TRBV10-3 and TRBJ1-1, with unresolved D. The CDR3 has 13 residues. Trimming stripped 3 bases from V and 6 bases from J, with 11 bases between. Germline V gene sequence: CDR1 ENHRY, CDR2 SYGVKD. The CDR3 region has the DNA TGTGCCATCAGTGACCCCACGGGCGCTGAAGCTTTCTTT. Encoded protein: CAISDPTGAEAFF.

Ten or more counts support this clonotype. V is TRBV7-6 and J is TRBJ2-1; TRBD2 matches at 7 bases. CDR1 is SGHVS, CDR2 FNYEAQ, per germline. V lost 3 bases to trimming and J lost 4 bases; unmatched junction nucleotides: 6. This CDR3 is 15 amino acids long. The CDR3, as DNA: TGTGCCAGCAGCTTCGGGACTACCTCTTACAATGAGCAGTTCTTC. Residues: CASSFGTTSYNEQFF.

This clonotype has more than one count but fewer than ten. The V call is TRBV4-1, the J call TRBJ2-3, with 10 bases aligning to TRBD2. The V segment lost 0 bases and the J segment 1 base; nucleotides outside the gene matches: 7. This CDR3 is built from 18 residues. Germline-derived CDR1 and CDR2 are MGHRA and YSYEKL. The CDR3 DNA reads as TGCGCCAGCAGCCAAGATGAGCTAGCGGGAGCGGGCACAGATACGCAGTATTTT. Translation gives CASSQDELAGAGTDTQYF.

In this sample, this clonotype turned up a few times. The rearrangement links TRBV6-6 to TRBJ1-1, with D hard to call. The CDR3 has 15 amino acids. V was shortened by 0 bases and J by 0 bases, with 8 bases between the two germline ends. CDR1 MNHNY and CDR2 SVGAGI come from the germline V gene (reference sequence). CDR3 sequence: CASSYSRGMNTEAFF. In nucleotides, the CDR3 is TGTGCCAGCAGTTACTCGAGAGGGATGAACACTGAAGCTTTCTTT.

This clonotype was counted many times. The chain couples TRBV9 to TRBJ2-2; D unresolved. This CDR3 has 14 amino acids. The germline V gene encodes CDR1 SGDLS and CDR2 YYNGEE. Trimming left V 4 bases short and J 2 bases short, with 9 bases between. The CDR3 region is CASSHGTNTGELFF. CDR3 nucleotides: TGTGCCAGCAGCCACGGAACTAACACCGGGGAGCTGTTTTTT. The full variable domain, completed using reference TRBV9 and TRBJ2-2, is DSGVTQTPKHLITATGQRVTLRCSPRSGDLSVYWYQQSLDQGLQFLIQYYNGEERAKGNILERFSAQQFPDLHSELNLSSLELGDSALYFCASSHGTNTGELFFGEGSRLTVL.

This clonotype was detected ten times or more. V and J are TRBV29-1 and TRBJ1-1; 7 nucleotides agree with TRBD1. The CDR3 is 13 amino acids. Germline V gene sequence: CDR1 SQVTM, CDR2 ANQGSEA. Trimming removed 5 bases from V and 4 bases from J; junction bases left unmatched: 7. The CDR3 sequence is CSVTGVHSTEAFF. DNA for the CDR3: TGCAGCGTTACAGGGGTCCACAGCACTGAAGCTTTCTTT.

Many counts were recorded for this clonotype. The chain joins TRBV6-5 to TRBJ2-1; no firm D call. Trimming cost V 6 bases and J 7 bases, with 10 bases left between them. Germline V gene lookup returns CDR1 MNHEY and CDR2 SVGAGI. The CDR3 runs 12 residues. The CDR3 region is CASSHVGNEQFF. The DNA of the CDR3 is TGTGCCAGCAGCCACGTGGGGAATGAGCAGTTCTTC.

The sample holds many counts of this clonotype. The chain has TRBV5-6 and TRBJ2-5; D may be TRBD1 or TRBD2 (5 bases each). V lost 2 bases, J lost 7 bases, and 12 bases lay in between. Germline assignment: CDR1 SGHDT and CDR2 YYEEEE. This CDR3 has 13 residues. CDR3 region: CASSLPGPGTQYF. The CDR3 nucleotides read TGTGCCAGCAGCTTACCGGGGCCAGGGACCCAGTACTTC.

The sample holds many counts of this clonotype. V and J are TRBV29-1 and TRBJ2-5, with 8 bases lining up with TRBD2. This CDR3 has 16 residues. Germline CDR1 SQVTM, CDR2 ANQGSEA. V dropped 0 bases and J dropped 4; count of bases not matched to a gene: 10. The CDR3 region is CSVEDQSGRGGETQYF. CDR3 sequence (DNA): TGCAGCGTTGAAGATCAGAGCGGGAGAGGGGGAGAGACCCAGTACTTC.

On this clonotype itself: A read error is possible here, since a much larger clone lies one base away. The genes are TRBV29-1 and TRBJ2-3; D remains ambiguous. Germline lookup yields CDR1 SQVTM and CDR2 ANQGSEA. This CDR3 has 15 amino acids. The V end was cut by 5 bases, the J end by 0 bases, with 15 bases between. CDR3 DNA: TGCAGCGTTCCTCGATCGACCGCCAGCACAGATACGCAGTATTTT. This encodes CSVPRSTASTDTQYF.

This clonotype was detected a few times. V gene TRBV20-1 combines with J gene TRBJ2-7; 8 positions match TRBD1. The trim removed 5 bases at V and 1 base at J, leaving 7 bases unmatched. Per the germline V gene, CDR1 is DFQATT and CDR2 is SNEGSKA (reference sequence). The CDR3 loop spans 14 amino acids. This chain's CDR3 is CSAGGQGKSYEQYF. The CDR3 DNA follows: TGCAGTGCTGGAGGACAGGGTAAATCCTACGAGCAGTACTTC.

V is TRBV24-1 and J is TRBJ2-1; TRBD2 agrees at 11 bases. This CDR3 contains 15 residues. With V trimmed by 5 bases and J by 6 bases, 5 bases remained unmatched. Germline V gene data show CDR1 as KGHDR and CDR2 as SFDVKD. The CDR3 nucleotides read TGTGCCACCAGTGGGGGGGGGACTAGCGGCAATGAGCAGTTCTTC. The encoded protein is CATSGGGTSGNEQFF.